Given below is one T cell receptor beta chain in context. This sample is drawn from a study of ipilimumab plus nivolumab after autologous stem cell transplantation. Overall study: Median doses per patient: a few ipilimumab, under 10 nivolumab. Myeloma patients were high-risk transplant-naive or relapsed within 3 years of first autologous transplant.

Germline V gene data show CDR1 as LGHNA and CDR2 as YSLEER. The CDR3 loop spans 13 amino acids. The V and J ends lost 2 bases and 4 bases respectively, with 6 bases between them. Repertoires were generated with immunoSEQ multiplex PCR, while TCRdb's copy carries only in-frame clones and drops some. The table lists roughly 40,000 clones, about 91% of them singletons, with roughly 0.9% in the top ten. This material consisted of PBMCs, taken in a trial of ipilimumab plus nivolumab as post-transplant consolidation. The sequence was obtained from a male donor with multiple myeloma. The chain carries TRBV4-3 and TRBJ2-1, with unresolved D. The CDR3: CASSQRGYNEQFF. CDR3 in DNA: TGCGCCAGCAGCCAACGTGGGTACAATGAGCAGTTCTTC.